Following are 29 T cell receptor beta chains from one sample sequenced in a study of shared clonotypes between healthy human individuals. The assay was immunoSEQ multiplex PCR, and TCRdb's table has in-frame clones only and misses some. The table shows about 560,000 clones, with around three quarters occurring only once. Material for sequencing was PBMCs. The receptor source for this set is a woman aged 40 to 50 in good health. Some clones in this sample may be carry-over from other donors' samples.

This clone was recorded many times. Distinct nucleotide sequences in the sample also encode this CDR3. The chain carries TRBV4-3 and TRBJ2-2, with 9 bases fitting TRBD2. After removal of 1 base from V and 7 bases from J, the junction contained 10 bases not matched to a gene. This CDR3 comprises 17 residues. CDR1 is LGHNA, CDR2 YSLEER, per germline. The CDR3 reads CASSQGGGSGRIGELFF. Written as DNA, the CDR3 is TGCGCCAGCAGCCAAGGAGGGGGCAGCGGGAGGATCGGGGAGCTGTTTTTT.

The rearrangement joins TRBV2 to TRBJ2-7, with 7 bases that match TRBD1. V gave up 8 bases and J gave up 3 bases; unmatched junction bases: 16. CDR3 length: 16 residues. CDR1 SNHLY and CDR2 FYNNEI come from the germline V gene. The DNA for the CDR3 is TGTGCCAGCTCTTGGGACGTAGTGACAGGGTACTACGAGCAGTACTTC. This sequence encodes CASSWDVVTGYYEQYF.

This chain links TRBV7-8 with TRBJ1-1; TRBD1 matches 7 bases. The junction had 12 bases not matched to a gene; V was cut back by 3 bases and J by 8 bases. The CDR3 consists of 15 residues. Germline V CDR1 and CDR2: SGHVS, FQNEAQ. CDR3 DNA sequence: TGTGCCAGCAGCTTGGGGGGTAATAGGGGGCGCGAAGCTTTCTTT. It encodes CASSLGGNRGREAFF.

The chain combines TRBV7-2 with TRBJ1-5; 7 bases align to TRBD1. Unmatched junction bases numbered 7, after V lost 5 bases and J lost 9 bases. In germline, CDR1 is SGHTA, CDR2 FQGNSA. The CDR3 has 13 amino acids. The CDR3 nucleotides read TGTGCCAGCAGCCCCAGGGGGGCCCGGCCCCAGCATTTT. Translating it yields CASSPRGARPQHF. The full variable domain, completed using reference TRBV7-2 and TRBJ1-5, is GAGVSQSPSNKVTEKGKDVELRCDPISGHTALYWYRQSLGQGLEFLIYFQGNSAPDKSGLPSDRFSAERTGGSVSTLTIQRTQQEDSAVYLCASSPRGARPQHFGDGTRLSIL.

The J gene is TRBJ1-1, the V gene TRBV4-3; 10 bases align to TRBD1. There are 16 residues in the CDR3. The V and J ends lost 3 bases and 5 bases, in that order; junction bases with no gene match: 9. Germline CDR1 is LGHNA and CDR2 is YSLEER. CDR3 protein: CASSHATGTGVTEAFF. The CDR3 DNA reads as TGCGCCAGCAGCCATGCAACCGGGACAGGGGTTACTGAAGCTTTCTTT.

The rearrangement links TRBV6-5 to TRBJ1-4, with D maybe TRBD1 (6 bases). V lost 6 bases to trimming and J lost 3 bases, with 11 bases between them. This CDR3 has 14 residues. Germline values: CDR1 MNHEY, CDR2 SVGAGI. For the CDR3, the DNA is TGTGCCAGCAGCTACAGGGACTCTAATGAAAAACTGTTTTTT. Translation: CASSYRDSNEKLFF.

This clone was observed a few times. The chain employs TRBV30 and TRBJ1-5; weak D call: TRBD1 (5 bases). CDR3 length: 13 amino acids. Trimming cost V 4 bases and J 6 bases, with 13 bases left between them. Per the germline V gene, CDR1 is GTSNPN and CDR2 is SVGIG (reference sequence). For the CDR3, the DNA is TGTGCCTGGACCCAGGGTGTAGGTCAGCCCCAGCATTTT. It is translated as CAWTQGVGQPQHF.

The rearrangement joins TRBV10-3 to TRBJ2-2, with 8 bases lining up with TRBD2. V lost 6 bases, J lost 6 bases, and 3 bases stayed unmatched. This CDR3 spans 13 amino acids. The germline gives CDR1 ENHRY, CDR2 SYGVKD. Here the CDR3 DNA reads TGTGCCATCAGCACTAGCGGCCCCGGGGAGCTGTTTTTT. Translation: CAISTSGPGELFF.

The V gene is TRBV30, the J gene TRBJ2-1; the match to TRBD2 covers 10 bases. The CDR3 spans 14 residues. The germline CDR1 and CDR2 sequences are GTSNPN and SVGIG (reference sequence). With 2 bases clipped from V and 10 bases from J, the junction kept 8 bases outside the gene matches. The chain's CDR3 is CAWSRLAGSYEQFF. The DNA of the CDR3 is TGTGCCTGGAGTAGACTAGCGGGCAGCTACGAGCAGTTCTTC.

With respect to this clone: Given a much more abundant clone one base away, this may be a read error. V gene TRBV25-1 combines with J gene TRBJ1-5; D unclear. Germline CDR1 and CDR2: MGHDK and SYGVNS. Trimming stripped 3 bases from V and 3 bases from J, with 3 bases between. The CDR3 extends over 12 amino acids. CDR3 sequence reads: CASSDNNQPQHF. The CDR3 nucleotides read TGTGCCAGCAGTGACAACAATCAGCCCCAGCATTTT.

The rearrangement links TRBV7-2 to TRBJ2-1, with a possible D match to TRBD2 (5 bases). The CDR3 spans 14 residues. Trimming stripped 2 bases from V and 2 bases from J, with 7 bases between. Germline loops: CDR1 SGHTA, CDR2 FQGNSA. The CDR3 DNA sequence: TGTGCCAGCAGCTTAAGAGGGACCTACAATGAGCAGTTCTTC. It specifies CASSLRGTYNEQFF.

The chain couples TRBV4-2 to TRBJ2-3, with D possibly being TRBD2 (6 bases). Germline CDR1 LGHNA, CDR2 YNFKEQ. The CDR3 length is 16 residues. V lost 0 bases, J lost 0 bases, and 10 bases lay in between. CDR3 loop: CASSQEGSGSTDTQYF. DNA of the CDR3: TGTGCCAGCAGCCAAGAGGGCAGCGGGAGCACAGATACGCAGTATTTT.

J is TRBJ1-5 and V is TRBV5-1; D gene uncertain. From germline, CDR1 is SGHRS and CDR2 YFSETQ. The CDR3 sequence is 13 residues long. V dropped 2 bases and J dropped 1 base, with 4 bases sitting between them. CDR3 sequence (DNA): TGCGCCAGCAGCTTTGAGAGCAATCAGCCCCAGCATTTT. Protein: CASSFESNQPQHF.

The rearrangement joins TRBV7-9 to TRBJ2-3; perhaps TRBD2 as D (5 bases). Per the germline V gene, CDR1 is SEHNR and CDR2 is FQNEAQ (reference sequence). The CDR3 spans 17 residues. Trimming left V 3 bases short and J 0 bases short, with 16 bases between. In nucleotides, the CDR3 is TGTGCCAGCAGCTTCGGACTCAGGATTTTAAGCACAGATACGCAGTATTTT. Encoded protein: CASSFGLRILSTDTQYF.

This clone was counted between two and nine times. The CDR3 loop reads CASSATGGGYGYTF. The CDR3 region has the DNA TGTGCCAGCAGTGCAACAGGGGGCGGCTATGGCTACACCTTC. This rearrangement joins TRBV2 to TRBJ1-2; 9 bases are shared with TRBD1. This CDR3 is built from 14 residues. Germline V CDR1 and CDR2: SNHLY, FYNNEI. Trimming removed 4 bases from V and 4 bases from J; junction bases left unmatched: 4.

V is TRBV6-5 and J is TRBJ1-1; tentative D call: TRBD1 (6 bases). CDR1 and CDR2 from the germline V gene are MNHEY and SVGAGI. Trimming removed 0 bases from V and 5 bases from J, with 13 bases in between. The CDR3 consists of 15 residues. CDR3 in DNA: TGTGCCAGCAGTTACTCGGGGGCCCCGAGGACTGAAGCTTTCTTT. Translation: CASSYSGAPRTEAFF.

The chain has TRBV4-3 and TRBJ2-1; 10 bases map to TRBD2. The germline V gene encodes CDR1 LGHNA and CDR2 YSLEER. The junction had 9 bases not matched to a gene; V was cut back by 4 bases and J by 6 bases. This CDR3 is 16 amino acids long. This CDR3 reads CASSPDLAGVPNEQFF. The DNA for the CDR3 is TGCGCCAGCAGCCCCGACCTAGCGGGAGTTCCCAATGAGCAGTTCTTC.

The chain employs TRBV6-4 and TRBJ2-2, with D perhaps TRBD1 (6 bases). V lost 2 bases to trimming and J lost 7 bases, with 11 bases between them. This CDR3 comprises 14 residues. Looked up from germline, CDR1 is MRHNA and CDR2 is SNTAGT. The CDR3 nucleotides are TGTGCCAGCAGTGACGAGGCAGGGGACGGGGAGCTGTTTTTT. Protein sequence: CASSDEAGDGELFF.

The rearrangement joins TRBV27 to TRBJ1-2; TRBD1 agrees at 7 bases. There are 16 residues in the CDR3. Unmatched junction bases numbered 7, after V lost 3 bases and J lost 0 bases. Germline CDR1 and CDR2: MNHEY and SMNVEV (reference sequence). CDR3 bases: TGTGCCAGCAGTTTCACTCGACAGGGACCTAACTATGGCTACACCTTC. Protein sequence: CASSFTRQGPNYGYTF.

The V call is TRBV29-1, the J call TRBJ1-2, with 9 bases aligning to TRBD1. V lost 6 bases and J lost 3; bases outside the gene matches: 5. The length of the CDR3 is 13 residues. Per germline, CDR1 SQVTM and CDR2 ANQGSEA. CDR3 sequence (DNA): TGCAGCGTGGACAGGGGCCCTGACTATGGCTACACCTTC. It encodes CSVDRGPDYGYTF.

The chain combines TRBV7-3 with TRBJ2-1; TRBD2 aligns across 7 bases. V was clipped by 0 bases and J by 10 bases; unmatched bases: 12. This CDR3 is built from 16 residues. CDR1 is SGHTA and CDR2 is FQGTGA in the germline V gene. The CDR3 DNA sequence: TGTGCCAGCAGCTTAACGTTTGGCGGGAGTTTCTACGAGCAGTTCTTC. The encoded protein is CASSLTFGGSFYEQFF.

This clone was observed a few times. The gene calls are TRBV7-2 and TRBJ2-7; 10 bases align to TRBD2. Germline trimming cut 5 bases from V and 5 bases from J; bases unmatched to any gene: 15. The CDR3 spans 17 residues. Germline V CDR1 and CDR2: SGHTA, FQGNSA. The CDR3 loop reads CASSIELAGSGRDEQYF. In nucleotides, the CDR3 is TGTGCCAGCAGCATAGAACTAGCGGGGAGTGGGAGGGACGAGCAGTACTTC.

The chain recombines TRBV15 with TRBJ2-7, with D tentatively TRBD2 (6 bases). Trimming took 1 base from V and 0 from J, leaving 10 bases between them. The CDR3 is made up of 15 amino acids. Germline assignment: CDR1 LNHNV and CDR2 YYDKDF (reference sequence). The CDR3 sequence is CATSRAGSDSYEQYF. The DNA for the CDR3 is TGTGCCACCAGCAGAGCCGGGAGCGACTCCTACGAGCAGTACTTC.

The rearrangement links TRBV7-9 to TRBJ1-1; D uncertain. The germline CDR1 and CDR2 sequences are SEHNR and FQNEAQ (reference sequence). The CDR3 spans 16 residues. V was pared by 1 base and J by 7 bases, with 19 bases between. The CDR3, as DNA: TGTGCCAGCAGCTTAGGTGGGCGGGAAACTACGTTTGAAGCTTTCTTT. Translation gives CASSLGGRETTFEAFF. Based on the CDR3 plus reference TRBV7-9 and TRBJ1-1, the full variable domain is DTGVSQNPRHKITKRGQNVTFRCDPISEHNRLYWYRQTLGQGPEFLTYFQNEAQLEKSRLLSDRFSAERPKGSFSTLEIQRTEQGDSAMYLCASSLGGRETTFEAFFGQGTRLTVV.

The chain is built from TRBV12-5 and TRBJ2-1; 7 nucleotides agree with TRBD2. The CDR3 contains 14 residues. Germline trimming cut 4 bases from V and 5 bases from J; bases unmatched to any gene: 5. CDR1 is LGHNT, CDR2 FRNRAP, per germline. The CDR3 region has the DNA TGTGCTAGTGGTTCCACTAGCGCCAACAATGAGCAGTTCTTC. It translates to CASGSTSANNEQFF. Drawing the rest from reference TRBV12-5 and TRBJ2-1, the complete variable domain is DARVTQTPRHKVTEMGQEVTMRCQPILGHNTVFWYRQTMMQGLELLAYFRNRAPLDDSGMPKDRFSAEMPDATLATLKIQPSEPRDSAVYFCASGSTSANNEQFFGPGTRLTVL.

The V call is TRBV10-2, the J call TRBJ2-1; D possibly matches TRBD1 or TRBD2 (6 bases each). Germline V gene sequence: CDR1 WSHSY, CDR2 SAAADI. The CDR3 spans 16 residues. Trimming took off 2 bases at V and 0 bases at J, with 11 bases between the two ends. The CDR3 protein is CASSEGGTSSYNEQFF. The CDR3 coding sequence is TGCGCCAGCAGTGAGGGCGGGACAAGCTCCTACAATGAGCAGTTCTTC.

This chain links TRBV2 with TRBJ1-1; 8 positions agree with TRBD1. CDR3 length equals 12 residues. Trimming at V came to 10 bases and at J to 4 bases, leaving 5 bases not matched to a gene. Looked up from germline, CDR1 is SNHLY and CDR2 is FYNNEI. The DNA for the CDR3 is TGTGCCACCCACACAGGGGGCACTGAAGCTTTCTTT. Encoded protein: CATHTGGTEAFF.

The DNA for the CDR3 is TGTGCCTGGAGTTTTGGACTAGCGGGAGAATATGAGCAGTTCTTC. This codes for CAWSFGLAGEYEQFF. This chain joins TRBV30 and TRBJ2-1, with 13 bases lining up with TRBD2. CDR3 length: 15 amino acids. The J segment lost 8 bases and the V segment lost 2 bases, leaving 6 bases of the junction unmatched. Germline-derived CDR1 and CDR2 are GTSNPN and SVGIG (reference sequence).

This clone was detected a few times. The CDR3 bases are TGTGCCAGCAGCCCGGGTCCCTCGGAGGGCACAGATACGCAGTATTTT. Encoded protein: CASSPGPSEGTDTQYF. This rearrangement joins TRBV5-4 to TRBJ2-3, with D tentatively TRBD2 (5 bases). The ends were cut back, 4 bases at V and 1 base at J, with 16 bases in the middle. The CDR3 covers 16 residues. Per the germline V gene, CDR1 is SGHNT and CDR2 is YYREEE (reference sequence).